This TCR beta chain comes out of a study of neurological immune-mediated disorders (dated by TCRdb to between 2018 and 2021). About the study as a whole: Peripheral blood TCR-beta repertoires from HTLV-I-associated myelopathy (HAM/TSP) patients, multiple sclerosis patients and healthy controls were compared by UMI-based sequencing. Alongside PBMC samples, the set of around 99 TCR-beta libraries contained longitudinal samples, technical triplicates, and paired CD4+ and CD8+ T-cell subsets that had been sorted. Longitudinal HAM/TSP donors and healthy donors each had 3 time-points at intervals of about 3-40 months. Of the 60 to 70 subjects in the cohort, some 15 were HAM/TSP patients, roughly 35 were multiple sclerosis patients, and approximately 20 were healthy controls. General findings and caveats noted by the study authors: Across subjects, expanded clones never shared an identical CDR3 amino acid sequence, which suggests that the TCR-beta repertoires in every group were private. TCR clonal expansion was highest in HAM/TSP patients and lowest in MS patients, with MS patients falling below even healthy controls.

In its sample, this clonotype was seen many times. Its antigen is currently not known. No much larger clone exists at a distance of one base, and base qualities are not known. The germline V gene (reference sequence) yields DFQATT for CDR1 and SNEGSKA for CDR2. The CDR3 starts with the cysteine, ends with the phenylalanine, and has 15 residues. Of the read, only the CDR3 DNA is kept; its 45 bases are in frame from base 1. The V and J ends are trimmed by 0 bases and 1 base, leaving 12 bases between them. cDNA synthesis used template-switch 5'RACE with a primer carrying a 10-nucleotide random unique molecular identifier tagging each TCR transcript. Each sequencing run produced over 200 million TCR-beta sequences covering 15-18 subjects. The RNeasy kit was used to extract total RNA. The KAPA Real-time Library Amplification kit was used to amplify TCR-beta VDJ regions with primers targeting the TCR constant region and the 5'RACE anchor. A first PCR added sample indexes and Illumina adaptors, after which a second PCR increased the library yield. After Ampure bead purification, the roughly 650 bp TCR product was size-selected on a 2% E-gel SizeSelection system. Before pooling, library quality was checked on a Bioanalyzer, concentration was measured with Qubit, and libraries were quantified with the Kapa Library Quantification kit. An Illumina HiSeq 2500 was used to sequence the libraries paired-end at 2 x 150 bp. To increase sequence diversity, roughly 23-30% phiX was spiked into each library pool. From the authors' description of their analysis: The UMI-based MiGEC pipeline processed quality-filtered reads and removed over 85% of raw TCR sequences during error correction. IMGT germline references were used for aligning VDJ genes, and each clonotype was defined as a unique CDR3 amino acid sequence together with its V-J genes. Clonal expansion, Shannon diversity and CDR3 relatedness (CalcPairwiseDistances, ClusterSamples) were evaluated with VDJtools, and phylogenetic trees were built with CLCbio workbench. A clone was classed as expanded if it had 8 or more unique UMIs, a cutoff based on coefficient-of-variation modelling across technical triplicates. Through fastp at Q25 and MiXCR, TCRdb rebuilt clones from the public reads, retaining in-frame beta chains. Rows merge per CDR3 protein into single entries with the most common DNA and genes. These V and J calls derive from TCRdb rather than the authors' analysis. This sample comprises 55,000 to 75,000 distinct CDR3 sequences, 12% to 15% of them detected only once. The ten largest clones represent around 4.3% of the sample.

Sample time point, as interpreted from the label and publication: longitudinal time-point 1 (baseline). For the unsorted PBMC libraries, 2 million PBMCs were stored in RNAlater at -80 degrees C until RNA extraction and were used to generate the libraries. Peripheral blood was subjected to Ficoll-Hypaque density gradient centrifugation to isolate PBMCs, which were then cryopreserved in liquid nitrogen. This receptor was taken from a female donor with HTLV-1-associated myelopathy (HAM/TSP). The sequencing input was PBMCs. The chain joins TRBV20-1 to TRBJ1-1; TRBD1 might be the D gene, on 6 matching bases. At the DNA level, the sequence is TGCAGTGCTAGAGATCCGGGGGCGAGGAACACTGAAGCTTTCTTT. Its translation is CSARDPGARNTEAFF.